This T cell receptor (beta chain) was obtained from a study of T-cell reconstitution after alpha-beta-depleted transplantation in children. In germline, CDR1 is GTSNPN, CDR2 SVGIG (reference sequence). Germline trimming cut 2 bases from V and 3 bases from J; bases unmatched to any gene: 10. The CDR3 length is 16 residues. Unique molecular identifiers were incorporated into the prepared TCRbeta library. MiXCR, applied by TCRdb to the PCR reads, yields one record per CDR3 protein. This table holds around 800,000 distinct CDR3 sequences, under 20% found once. Specimen: PBMCs, mostly from graft donor cells, collected 360 days after TCRalphabeta/CD19-depleted stem cell transplant. This clonotype originated in a male patient under 18 who had a stem cell transplant for acute lymphoblastic leukemia, so the T cells may come from the graft donor. The chain links TRBV30 to TRBJ2-7; 10 bases fit TRBD2. The CDR3: CAWSPYWTSGNYEQYF. The CDR3 DNA sequence: TGTGCCTGGAGTCCGTACTGGACTAGCGGTAACTACGAGCAGTACTTC.